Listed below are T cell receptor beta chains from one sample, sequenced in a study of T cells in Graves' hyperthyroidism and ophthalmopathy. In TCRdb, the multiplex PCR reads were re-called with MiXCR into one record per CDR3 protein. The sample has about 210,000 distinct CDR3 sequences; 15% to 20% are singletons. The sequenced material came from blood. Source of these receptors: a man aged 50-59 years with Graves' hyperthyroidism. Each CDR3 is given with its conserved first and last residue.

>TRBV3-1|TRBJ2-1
CASSQETSGNNEQFF
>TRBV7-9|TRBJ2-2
CASRLGGSGELFF
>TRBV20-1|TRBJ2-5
CSARLASAETQYF
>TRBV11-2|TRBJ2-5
CASSSSPGRETQYF
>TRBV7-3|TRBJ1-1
CASSLLGAGTEAFF
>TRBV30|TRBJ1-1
CAWRWMTNTEAFF
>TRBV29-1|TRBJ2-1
CSAKTPQSSVGGRYSYNEQFF
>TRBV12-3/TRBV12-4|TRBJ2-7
CASNLLGWDEQYF
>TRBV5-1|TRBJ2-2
CASSLGIGPGELFF
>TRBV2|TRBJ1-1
CASRGQGANPEAFF
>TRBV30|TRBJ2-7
CAWSVTGQGYEQYF
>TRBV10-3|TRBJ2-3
CAIREETSGRAMTDTQYF
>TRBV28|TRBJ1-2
CASSFDPKVVQHGYTF
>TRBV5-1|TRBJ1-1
CASSWEGEAFF
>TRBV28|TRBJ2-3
CASIWGLGGADTQYF
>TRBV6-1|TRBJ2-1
CASRAPLGTSGNEQFF
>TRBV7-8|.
CPSSLVQRNYEQFF